This is a list of T cell receptor beta chains from one sample in a study of tumor and adjacent non-tumor tissue in lung cancer. One entry per CDR3 protein results from TCRdb running MiXCR on the multiplex PCR reads. The table lists around 74,000 distinct CDR3 sequences, roughly 70% of them singletons. The specimen sequenced was distant non-tumor lung tissue. Receptor source: a woman aged 50 to 60 with non-small cell lung cancer. Each CDR3 is given with its conserved first and last residue. Each record gives: V gene, clone size, CDR3 protein. Only part of the rows carry a size: once, few, many, or a class if the clone is expanded.

V: TRBV6-2/TRBV6-3; size: many; CDR3: CASSAGQSLGETQYF
V: TRBV4-2; size: -; CDR3: CACSQDVIISGRADADKQYF
V: TRBV4-1; size: -; CDR3: CASSQEGQWIYQQYF
V: TRBV7-6; size: once; CDR3: CASSPIGDTEAFF
V: TRBV6-1; size: many; CDR3: CASSPGSVLADTQYF
V: TRBV6-1; size: many; CDR3: CASRVETGGYQPQHF
V: TRBV28; size: -; CDR3: CASRPDRVRDTQYF
V: TRBV19; size: -; CDR3: CASSPGRRGNTEAFF
V: TRBV28; size: many; CDR3: CASSILQENYGYTF
V: TRBV11-1; size: hyperexpanded; CDR3: CASSIATGADTQYF
V: TRBV7-9; size: few; CDR3: CASSQWSGTGVTGKLFF
V: TRBV28; size: -; CDR3: CATYRGSETRYF
V: TRBV20-1; size: once; CDR3: CSATSGDGDTGEPFF
V: TRBV29-1; size: -; CDR3: CSVGETGYNNEKFF
V: TRBV7-8; size: -; CDR3: CASSLAHSYEQYF
V: TRBV12-3/TRBV12-4; size: -; CDR3: CARCLSQQETQYF
V: TRBV7-8; size: once; CDR3: CASRFTEGYGYTF
V: TRBV6-2/TRBV6-3; size: -; CDR3: CTSSTLSGGTDMQYF
V: TRBV11-1; size: -; CDR3: CASSTGLAEYYEQYF
V: TRBV4-1; size: -; CDR3: CANSLTCGPYNEQFF
V: TRBV20-1; size: -; CDR3: CSARDLEGTNYAQYF
V: TRBV5-1; size: -; CDR3: CASMRRLAAANEQLF
V: TRBV11-2; size: many; CDR3: CASSLSRMGYNEQFF
V: TRBV6-2/TRBV6-3; size: -; CDR3: CASSPLENEQFF
V: TRBV20-1; size: -; CDR3: CSARTATGSTGELFF
V: TRBV4-3; size: -; CDR3: CASSPGAGVTYGYTF
V: TRBV6-5; size: -; CDR3: CASRREQGLCLDEQFF
V: TRBV28; size: -; CDR3: CDSSFLGADQLQHF
V: TRBV7-2; size: many; CDR3: CASSPGQYNEQFF
V: TRBV29-1; size: -; CDR3: CSVEGDRGHCTF
V: TRBV6-6; size: many; CDR3: CASRPGLGEETQYF
V: TRBV7-9; size: few; CDR3: CASSLARGPQFF
V: TRBV6-1; size: -; CDR3: CASMRFSTVSTGGLFF